The TCR beta chain described here comes from a study of control samples from healthy donors and cancer patients. With V trimmed by 4 bases and J by 4 bases, 5 bases remained unmatched. The length of the CDR3 is 16 residues. Germline assignment: CDR1 SNHLY and CDR2 FYNNEI. Measured with immunoSEQ multiplex PCR; TCRdb has only the in-frame clones, and not every one. The data show 100,000 to 150,000 clones, roughly 90% seen once. A note on this clone: Other DNA sequences in the same sample also yield this CDR3.

The chain is built from TRBV2 and TRBJ2-6, with TRBD2 matching 9 bases. The sequenced sample was blood. This clonotype was obtained from a man over 45 in good health. The CDR3 sequence: CASSGRGGPGANVLTF. DNA for the CDR3: TGTGCCAGCAGTGGGCGGGGGGGTCCAGGGGCCAACGTCCTGACTTTC.